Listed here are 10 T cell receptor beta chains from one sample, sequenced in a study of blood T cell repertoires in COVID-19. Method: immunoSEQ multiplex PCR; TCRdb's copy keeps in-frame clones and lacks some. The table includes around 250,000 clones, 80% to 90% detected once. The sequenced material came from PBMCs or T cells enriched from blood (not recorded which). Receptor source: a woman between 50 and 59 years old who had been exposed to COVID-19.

CDR3 bases: TGTGCCAGCAGAACGCAGGTCTATGGCTACACCTTC. This gives the protein CASRTQVYGYTF. The J gene is TRBJ1-2, the V gene TRBV6-5; D is uncertain. The V and J ends lost 6 bases and 4 bases respectively, with 9 bases between them. CDR3 length: 12 amino acids. Germline CDR1 MNHEY, CDR2 SVGAGI.

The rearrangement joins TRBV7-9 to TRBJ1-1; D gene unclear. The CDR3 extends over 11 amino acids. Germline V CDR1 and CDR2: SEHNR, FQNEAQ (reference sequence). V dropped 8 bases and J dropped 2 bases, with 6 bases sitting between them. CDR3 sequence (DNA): TGTGCCAGCGGGCAAAACACTGAAGCTTTCTTT. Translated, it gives CASGQNTEAFF.

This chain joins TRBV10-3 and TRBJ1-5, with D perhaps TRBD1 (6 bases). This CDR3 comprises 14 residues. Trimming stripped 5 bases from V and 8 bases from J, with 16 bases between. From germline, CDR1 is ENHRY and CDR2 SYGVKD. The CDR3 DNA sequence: TGTGCCATCAGTATTAGGGGGGGAGAGGAGCCCCAGCATTTT. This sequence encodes CAISIRGGEEPQHF.

The CDR3 sequence is CASSLGTGVGGDGYTF. CDR3 sequence (DNA): TGCGCCAGCAGCTTGGGGACAGGGGTAGGTGGTGATGGCTACACCTTC. This sequence joins TRBV5-1 and TRBJ1-2; the match to TRBD1 covers 9 bases. The CDR3 totals 16 residues. Germline V gives CDR1 SGHRS, CDR2 YFSETQ. Trimming cost V 0 bases and J 6 bases; bases outside gene matches: 9. The full variable domain, in which reference TRBV5-1 and TRBJ1-2 provide the parts outside the CDR3, is KAGVTQTPRYLIKTRGQQVTLSCSPISGHRSVSWYQQTPGQGLQFLFEYFSETQRNKGNFPGRFSGRQFSNSRSEMNVSTLELGDSALYLCASSLGTGVGGDGYTFGSGTRLTVV.

For the CDR3, the DNA is TGTGCCAGCAGCGTAGGTCCGGTAGAGGCCTATGGCTACACCTTC. Protein sequence: CASSVGPVEAYGYTF. This chain connects TRBV9 to TRBJ1-2, with D uncertain. V lost 0 bases, J lost 4 bases, and 13 bases lay in between. The CDR3 totals 15 residues. Germline V gene data show CDR1 as SGDLS and CDR2 as YYNGEE. Looking up the rest from reference TRBV9 and TRBJ1-2 gives the full variable domain: DSGVTQTPKHLITATGQRVTLRCSPRSGDLSVYWYQQSLDQGLQFLIQYYNGEERAKGNILERFSAQQFPDLHSELNLSSLELGDSALYFCASSVGPVEAYGYTFGSGTRLTVV.

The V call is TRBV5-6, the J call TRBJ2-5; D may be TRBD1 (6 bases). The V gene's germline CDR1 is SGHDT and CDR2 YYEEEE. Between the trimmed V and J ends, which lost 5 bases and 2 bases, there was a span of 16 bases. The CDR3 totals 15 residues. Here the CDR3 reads CASSFVGQGQETQYF. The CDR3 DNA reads TGTGCCAGCAGTTTTGTTGGGCAGGGGCAAGAGACCCAGTACTTC.

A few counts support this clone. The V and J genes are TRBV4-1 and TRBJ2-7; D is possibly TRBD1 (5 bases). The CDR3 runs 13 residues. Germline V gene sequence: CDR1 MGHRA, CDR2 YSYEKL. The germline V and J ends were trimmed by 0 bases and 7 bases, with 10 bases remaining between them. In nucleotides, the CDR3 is TGCGCCAGCAGCCAAGACGCAGGGCGGGAGCAGTACTTC. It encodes CASSQDAGREQYF.

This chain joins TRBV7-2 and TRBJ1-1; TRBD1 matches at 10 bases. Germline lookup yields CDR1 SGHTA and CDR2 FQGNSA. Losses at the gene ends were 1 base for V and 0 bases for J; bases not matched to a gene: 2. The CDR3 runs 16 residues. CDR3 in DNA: TGTGCCAGCAGCTTAGTGGGACAGGGGATGAACACTGAAGCTTTCTTT. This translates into CASSLVGQGMNTEAFF.

Here the CDR3 reads CSVASGTGYNEQFF. DNA for the CDR3: TGCAGCGTTGCTTCTGGGACAGGTTACAATGAGCAGTTCTTC. The chain carries TRBV29-1 and TRBJ2-1; 8 positions agree with TRBD1. Germline CDR1 and CDR2: SQVTM and ANQGSEA. With V trimmed by 4 bases and J by 4 bases, 6 bases remained unmatched. The CDR3 sequence is 14 residues long.

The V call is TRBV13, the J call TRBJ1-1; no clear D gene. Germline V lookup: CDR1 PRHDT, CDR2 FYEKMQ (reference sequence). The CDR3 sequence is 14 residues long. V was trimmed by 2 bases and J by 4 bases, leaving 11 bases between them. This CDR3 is CASSLTREGTEAFF. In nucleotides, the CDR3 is TGTGCCAGCAGCTTAACCCGGGAGGGCACTGAAGCTTTCTTT.